Each of the 22 T cell receptor beta chains below was sequenced from the same sample in a study of T-cell memory formation after mild COVID-19. TCRdb reanalysed the 5' RACE reads using MiXCR and keeps one entry per CDR3 protein. The data contain tens of thousands of distinct CDR3 sequences, less than 8% of them singletons. What was sequenced was PBMCs or a T cell subset sorted from them (not recorded which). All receptors derive from an adult who had mild COVID-19 (a few samples of this study predate the infection). Cell type and time point are not known.

This clonotype was observed at least ten times. The V and J genes are TRBV6-6 and TRBJ1-1; D may be TRBD1 (5 bases). The V gene lost 0 bases and the J gene lost 4 bases, with 21 bases spanning the gap. CDR3 length: 18 residues. Germline V gives CDR1 MNHNY, CDR2 SVGAGI (reference sequence). The CDR3 is CASSYSGLGRRGGTEAFF. The DNA of the CDR3 is TGTGCCAGCAGTTACTCGGGTTTAGGACGGAGGGGTGGCACTGAAGCTTTCTTT.

This chain uses TRBV5-1 with TRBJ1-6; no clear D gene. Germline assignment: CDR1 SGHRS and CDR2 YFSETQ. The CDR3 is 13 residues long. With 6 bases removed from V and 5 bases from J, the gap between germline ends came to 9 bases. The CDR3 region is CASKAVDNSPLHF. The CDR3 nucleotides read TGCGCCAGCAAGGCGGTGGATAATTCACCCCTCCACTTT.

In this sample, this clonotype turned up a few times. The chain uses TRBV29-1 and TRBJ1-6; the match to TRBD1 covers 8 bases. Germline assignment: CDR1 SQVTM and CDR2 ANQGSEA. The CDR3 runs to 14 residues. Trimming cost V 7 bases and J 7 bases; bases outside gene matches: 9. The CDR3 is CSATTGQGNSPLHF. Here the CDR3 DNA reads TGCAGCGCTACAACAGGACAGGGAAATTCACCCCTCCACTTT.

The chain links TRBV2 to TRBJ1-1; perhaps TRBD1 as D (5 bases). Germline V gene sequence: CDR1 SNHLY, CDR2 FYNNEI. V gave up 8 bases and J gave up 1 base, with 8 bases separating them. The CDR3 covers 12 residues. CDR3 sequence reads: CASSRENTEAFF. The CDR3 nucleotides read TGTGCCAGCTCCAGGGAGAACACTGAAGCTTTCTTT.

The gene calls are TRBV4-1 and TRBJ1-6, with unresolved D. Trimming removed 0 bases from V and 10 bases from J, with 7 bases in between. The germline V gene has CDR1 MGHRA and CDR2 YSYEKL. CDR3 size: 13 residues. The CDR3, as DNA: TGCGCCAGCAGCCAAGACCCAAACTCACCCCTCCACTTT. Its translation: CASSQDPNSPLHF.

This clonotype was detected only a few times. V gene TRBV5-6 combines with J gene TRBJ1-2; 8 bases agree with TRBD1. V lost 5 bases to trimming and J lost 5 bases; unmatched junction nucleotides: 8. CDR3 length: 14 amino acids. Germline V lookup: CDR1 SGHDT, CDR2 YYEEEE. The CDR3 DNA is TGTGCCAGCAGGGTGAGGCAGGGGGCATATGGCTACACCTTC. Encoded protein: CASRVRQGAYGYTF.

This clonotype was detected ten times or more. This chain links TRBV24-1 with TRBJ1-2; 7 bases match TRBD1. Germline trimming cut 10 bases from V and 3 bases from J; bases unmatched to any gene: 7. The germline V gene encodes CDR1 KGHDR and CDR2 SFDVKD. This CDR3 spans 13 amino acids. CDR3 DNA sequence: TGTGCCACAAGACAGGGCGACCACTATGGCTACACCTTC. Translation: CATRQGDHYGYTF.

The chain has TRBV6-5 and TRBJ2-2; TRBD1 is a possible D gene (6 bases). The CDR3 sequence is 14 residues long. The V end was cut by 6 bases, the J end by 4 bases, with 12 bases between. The germline CDR1 and CDR2 sequences are MNHEY and SVGAGI. The CDR3 DNA sequence: TGTGCCAGCAGACGGACAGATTCCACCGGGGAGCTGTTTTTT. This encodes CASRRTDSTGELFF.

At least ten counts were recorded for this clonotype. This chain links TRBV15 with TRBJ2-5; 9 bases match TRBD1. This CDR3 has 15 amino acids. Germline V lookup: CDR1 LNHNV, CDR2 YYDKDF (reference sequence). Trimming took 0 bases from V and 5 from J; bases not matched to a gene: 4. CDR3 in DNA: TGTGCCACCAGCAGAGATAGGGGACAGGGCGAGACCCAGTACTTC. Its protein product is CATSRDRGQGETQYF. Combining the CDR3 with reference TRBV15 and TRBJ2-5 gives the whole variable domain DAMVIQNPRYQVTQFGKPVTLSCSQTLNHNVMYWYQQKSSQAPKLLFHYYDKDFNNEADTPDNFQSRRPNTSFCFLDIRSPGLGDTAMYLCATSRDRGQGETQYFGPGTRLLVL.

This clonotype qualifies as medium-sized. This sequence joins TRBV30 and TRBJ2-1; D remains ambiguous. The V gene lost 3 bases and the J gene lost 2 bases, with 8 bases spanning the gap. Per the germline V gene, CDR1 is GTSNPN and CDR2 is SVGIG (reference sequence). This CDR3 region has 13 residues. In nucleotides, the CDR3 is TGTGCCTGGAGGAAAGCCGCCTACAATGAGCAGTTCTTC. Translating it yields CAWRKAAYNEQFF.

This clonotype appeared a few times. The chain carries TRBV27 and TRBJ2-3; weak D call: TRBD2 (6 bases). This CDR3 is 18 amino acids long. CDR1 is MNHEY, CDR2 SMNVEV, per germline (reference sequence). The germline V and J ends were trimmed by 3 bases and 0 bases, with 19 bases remaining between them. The CDR3, as DNA: TGTGCCAGCAGTTTGGAACAGGCGGGGCGATATAGCACAGATACGCAGTATTTT. Translating it yields CASSLEQAGRYSTDTQYF.

This clonotype was observed many times. The chain combines TRBV27 with TRBJ2-3; no firm D call. Trimming removed 7 bases from V and 2 bases from J, with 10 bases in between. Germline V gene lookup returns CDR1 MNHEY and CDR2 SMNVEV (reference sequence). This CDR3 has 13 amino acids. In DNA form, the CDR3 reads TGTGCCAGCAAAAAAGGGCCCACAGATACGCAGTATTTT. Translation gives CASKKGPTDTQYF.

The V gene is TRBV7-3, the J gene TRBJ1-6, with TRBD1 identical over 7 bases. The CDR3 totals 15 residues. Per the germline V gene, CDR1 is SGHTA and CDR2 is FQGTGA. V shed 3 bases, J shed 7 bases, and the junction held 6 bases outside the gene matches. The CDR3 protein is CASSFSGTENSPLHF. The CDR3 region has the DNA TGTGCCAGCAGCTTTTCCGGGACAGAGAATTCACCCCTCCACTTT.

This clonotype was seen many times. Germline and junction disagree at one end, which may indicate a read error. The V and J genes are TRBV12-3 or TRBV12-4 and TRBJ2-4; D not certain. The CDR3 loop spans 14 amino acids. CDR3 sequence reads: CASGFTLAKNIQYF. CDR3 nucleotide sequence: TGTGCCAGCGGTTTTACACTAGCCAAAAACATTCAGTACTTC.

Ten or more counts support this clonotype. This chain links TRBV12-3 or TRBV12-4 with TRBJ2-1, with 12 nucleotides matching TRBD2. V shed 6 bases, J shed 5 bases, and the junction held 5 bases outside the gene matches. There are 15 residues in the CDR3. The chain's CDR3 is CASRPTSGGHNEQFF. The CDR3 DNA reads TGTGCCAGCAGACCGACTAGCGGGGGACACAATGAGCAGTTCTTC.

This clonotype was counted at least ten times. The chain carries TRBV7-2 and TRBJ2-5; 11 nucleotides line up with TRBD2. Germline values: CDR1 SGHTA, CDR2 FQGNSA. This CDR3 spans 17 amino acids. The V segment lost 1 base and the J segment 4 bases; nucleotides outside the gene matches: 8. The CDR3 bases are TGTGCCAGCAGCTTAGGGGCACTAGCGGGAGTCGGAGAGACCCAGTACTTC. This encodes CASSLGALAGVGETQYF.

This chain connects TRBV9 to TRBJ2-3, with 7 positions matching TRBD2. CDR1 and CDR2 (germline): SGDLS, YYNGEE. CDR3 size: 15 residues. Trimming took 4 bases from V and 1 from J; bases not matched to a gene: 6. The CDR3 DNA is TGTGCCAGCAGCATCCGGGGGGTACGCACAGATACGCAGTATTTT. Translation: CASSIRGVRTDTQYF.

This clonotype was seen repeatedly, ten times or more. The gene calls are TRBV7-3 and TRBJ1-1; 9 bases fit TRBD1. Germline V gene data show CDR1 as SGHTA and CDR2 as FQGTGA. Trimming took 4 bases from V and 3 from J; bases not matched to a gene: 3. This CDR3 is built from 14 residues. The CDR3 sequence: CASSSTGGHTEAFF. DNA for the CDR3: TGTGCCAGCAGCTCGACAGGGGGTCACACTGAAGCTTTCTTT.

The rearrangement joins TRBV11-2 to TRBJ1-6; 9 nucleotides line up with TRBD1. The germline V gene encodes CDR1 SGHAT and CDR2 FQNNGV. This CDR3 comprises 17 residues. The trim removed 1 base at V and 8 bases at J, leaving 9 bases unmatched. Written as DNA, the CDR3 is TGTGCCAGCAGCTTAGCTCAGACAGGGGGATTTGATTCACCCCTCCACTTT. The encoded protein is CASSLAQTGGFDSPLHF.

This clonotype is labeled medium-sized (0.01 to 0.1%). The genes are TRBV7-2 and TRBJ2-5; possibly TRBD2 for D (6 bases). The V and J ends lost 2 bases and 4 bases respectively, with 17 bases between them. From germline, CDR1 is SGHTA and CDR2 FQGNSA. The CDR3 spans 16 residues. This chain's CDR3 is CASSLFRRGAGETQYF. CDR3 coding DNA: TGTGCCAGCAGCTTATTTCGGCGGGGAGCAGGAGAGACCCAGTACTTC.

Only a few counts were recorded for this clonotype. The chain carries TRBV27 and TRBJ2-7, with D tentatively TRBD2 (6 bases). V gave up 8 bases and J gave up 2 bases, with 16 bases separating them. Germline assignment: CDR1 MNHEY and CDR2 SMNVEV (reference sequence). The CDR3 consists of 14 residues. Written as DNA, the CDR3 is TGTGCCAGCGCCCGTACAGCGGGTACCTACGAGCAGTACTTC. It codes for CASARTAGTYEQYF.

At least ten counts were recorded for this clonotype. The chain employs TRBV5-1 and TRBJ2-7, with a weak D call TRBD2 (6 bases). CDR1 is SGHRS and CDR2 is YFSETQ in the germline V gene. The CDR3 length is 14 residues. The V end lost 1 base, the J end lost 3 bases, and 11 bases lay between the germline ends. CDR3 region: CASSLQGGGYEQYF. CDR3 DNA sequence: TGCGCCAGCAGCTTGCAGGGAGGCGGCTACGAGCAGTACTTC.